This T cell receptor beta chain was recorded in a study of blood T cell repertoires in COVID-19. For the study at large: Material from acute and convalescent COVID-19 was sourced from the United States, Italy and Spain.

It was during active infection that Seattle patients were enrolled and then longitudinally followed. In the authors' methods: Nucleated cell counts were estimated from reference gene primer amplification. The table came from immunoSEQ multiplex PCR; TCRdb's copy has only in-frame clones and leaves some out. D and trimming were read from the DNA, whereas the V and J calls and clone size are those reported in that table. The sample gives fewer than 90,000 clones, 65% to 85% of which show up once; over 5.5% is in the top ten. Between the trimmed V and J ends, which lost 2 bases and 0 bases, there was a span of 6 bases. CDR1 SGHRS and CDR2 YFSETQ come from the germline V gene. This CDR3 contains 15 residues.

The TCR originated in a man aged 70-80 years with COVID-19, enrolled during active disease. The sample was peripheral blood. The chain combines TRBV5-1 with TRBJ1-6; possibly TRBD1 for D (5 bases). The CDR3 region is CASSFDSSYNSPLHF. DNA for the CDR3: TGCGCCAGCAGCTTCGACAGCTCCTATAATTCACCCCTCCACTTT.